The T cell receptor (beta chain) described here comes from a study of shared clonotypes between healthy human individuals. The overall study: A few men and a couple of women, aged 18 to 49, were donors.

Unmatched junction bases numbered 6, after V lost 5 bases and J lost 9 bases. The germline gives CDR1 MNHEY, CDR2 SVGAGI. The CDR3 runs to 15 residues. This table comes from immunoSEQ multiplex PCR, and its TCRdb copy is limited to in-frame clones, with some not included. The data show about 460,000 clones, about 74% seen once. The specimen sequenced was PBMCs. V and J are TRBV6-5 and TRBJ2-1, with TRBD2 matching 14 bases. The TCR sequence derives from a woman aged 40-49 years in good health. Some clones in this sample may be carry-over from other donors' samples. The CDR3 coding sequence is TGTGCCAGCAGTGGGGGACTAGCGGGAGATGGTGAGCAGTTCTTC. Translation gives CASSGGLAGDGEQFF.